A single sample gave rise to the 14 T cell receptor beta chains below, sequenced in a study of T cells after yellow fever vaccination. Each CDR3 protein is one row after TCRdb ran MiXCR on the 5' RACE reads. This sample carries about 32,000 distinct CDR3 sequences, approximately 6.6% of them seen once, and the ten largest clones take about 20%. Sequenced here: PBMCs, either bulk or a sorted T-cell subset (CD4+, CD8+, memory, or dextramer-sorted; not recorded which), sampled on the day of the first yellow fever vaccination. All receptors come from a man aged 18 to 30 who received the YFV17D yellow fever vaccine.

This clonotype was recorded many times. The rearrangement links TRBV20-1 to TRBJ2-3; the D gene is possibly TRBD2 (7 bases). The V end was cut by 4 bases, the J end by 3 bases, with 20 bases between. The germline V gene has CDR1 DFQATT and CDR2 SNEGSKA (reference sequence). The CDR3 is 16 residues long. Here the CDR3 DNA reads TGCAGTGCTATCCCGTGGGGGGGGGGCGCGACAGATACGCAGTATTTT. Translating it yields CSAIPWGGGATDTQYF.

This clonotype was picked up many times. The chain carries TRBV3-1 and TRBJ2-5, with 8 bases lining up with TRBD1. V was pared by 3 bases and J by 1 base, with 13 bases of the junction left unmatched. The CDR3 has 18 amino acids. CDR1 is LGHDT and CDR2 is YNNKEL in the germline V gene (reference sequence). CDR3 bases: TGTGCCAGCAGCCAGTCGCGATTCAGGGGGCATACCCAAGAGACCCAGTACTTC. Translated: CASSQSRFRGHTQETQYF.

This clonotype was seen ten or more times. The gene calls are TRBV20-1 and TRBJ2-1; 9 nucleotides match TRBD2. The CDR3 is 16 amino acids. The V gene end was trimmed by 3 bases and the J gene end by 0 bases; junction bases not matched to a gene: 6. Germline V gene lookup returns CDR1 DFQATT and CDR2 SNEGSKA (reference sequence). This chain's CDR3 is CSASVLAGASYNEQFF. The CDR3 nucleotides read TGCAGTGCTAGCGTCTTAGCGGGGGCCTCCTACAATGAGCAGTTCTTC.

This clonotype was recorded many times. The CDR3 sequence: CAITTSGESTDTQYF. CDR3 sequence (DNA): TGTGCCATCACGACTAGCGGGGAGAGCACAGATACGCAGTATTTT. The chain has TRBV10-3 and TRBJ2-3; 11 nucleotides line up with TRBD2. The CDR3 totals 15 residues. V trimming: 7 bases; J trimming: 0 bases; junction bases outside the gene matches: 3. Germline V gene sequence: CDR1 ENHRY, CDR2 SYGVKD.

This clonotype was observed many times. V gene TRBV7-2 combines with J gene TRBJ2-1, with 7 bases that match TRBD2. Germline V gives CDR1 SGHTA, CDR2 FQGNSA. The CDR3 sequence is 16 residues long. V shed 3 bases and J 2 bases; nucleotides not matched to a gene: 7. CDR3: CASSFQRGHPYNEQFF. In DNA form, the CDR3 reads TGTGCCAGCAGCTTCCAGCGGGGCCATCCCTACAATGAGCAGTTCTTC.

In its sample, this clonotype was seen many times. In DNA, the CDR3 is TGTGCCAGCAGCTTAAAGTCGCAGGGGCTGAGGTCCTATAATTCACCCCTCCACTTT. The encoded protein is CASSLKSQGLRSYNSPLHF. The chain is built from TRBV7-6 and TRBJ1-6; weak D call: TRBD1 (6 bases). The CDR3 is made up of 19 amino acids. V was trimmed by 2 bases and J by 1 base, leaving 18 bases between them. Germline values: CDR1 SGHVS, CDR2 FNYEAQ.

V and J are TRBV5-4 and TRBJ1-1, with D unclear. Germline V gives CDR1 SGHNT, CDR2 YYREEE (reference sequence). The CDR3 has 14 amino acids. V was pared by 0 bases and J by 3 bases, with 9 bases between. The CDR3 is CASSLAVDDTEAFF. The CDR3 coding sequence is TGTGCCAGCAGCTTGGCCGTAGACGACACTGAAGCTTTCTTT.

This clonotype has ten or more counts. The chain carries TRBV11-2 and TRBJ2-3; D remains unclear. Looked up from germline, CDR1 is SGHAT and CDR2 is FQNNGV. CDR3 size: 15 residues. V lost 5 bases and J 0 bases, leaving 12 bases between the germline ends. The CDR3: CASSQFHSSTDTQYF. For the CDR3, the DNA is TGTGCCAGCAGCCAGTTTCACTCTAGCACAGATACGCAGTATTTT. The variable domain in full, completed from reference TRBV11-2 and TRBJ2-3, reads EAGVAQSPRYKIIEKRQSVAFWCNPISGHATLYWYQQILGQGPKLLIQFQNNGVVDDSQLPKDRFSAERLKGVDSTLKIQPAKLEDSAVYLCASSQFHSSTDTQYFGPGTRLTVL.

This clonotype was picked up many times. The gene calls are TRBV6-5 and TRBJ1-5; 9 bases map to TRBD1. Trimming removed 9 bases from V and 5 bases from J; junction bases left unmatched: 8. Germline lookup yields CDR1 MNHEY and CDR2 SVGAGI. The CDR3 is made up of 14 amino acids. DNA for the CDR3: TGTGCCAGTTCCCGGGACAGGGTTGATCAGCCCCAGCATTTT. Its translation is CASSRDRVDQPQHF.

This clonotype came up many times. This chain joins TRBV5-1 and TRBJ2-3; TRBD2 agrees at 7 bases. Germline CDR1 is SGHRS and CDR2 is YFSETQ. The V gene end was trimmed by 4 bases and the J gene end by 2 bases; junction bases not matched to a gene: 13. CDR3 length equals 17 residues. CDR3 sequence reads: CASSPYSGGGATDTQYF. CDR3 nucleotides: TGCGCCAGCAGCCCCTACTCGGGCGGGGGAGCCACAGATACGCAGTATTTT.

As to this clonotype: This sequence may be a read error, since a much larger clone differs from it by one base. This chain uses TRBV2 with TRBJ1-3, with a weak D call TRBD1 (5 bases). Per germline, CDR1 SNHLY and CDR2 FYNNEI. Trimming cost V 5 bases and J 4 bases, with 15 bases left between them. This CDR3 has 15 amino acids. The DNA for the CDR3 is TGTGCCAGCAGTCGAGACAGTTGTGCAGGAAACACCATATATTTT. As protein: CASSRDSCAGNTIYF.

This clonotype was counted many times. The chain has TRBV9 and TRBJ2-7; 10 bases align to TRBD2. The CDR3 sequence is 15 residues long. The germline V gene has CDR1 SGDLS and CDR2 YYNGEE. V lost 4 bases, J lost 3 bases, and 7 bases stayed unmatched. The CDR3 DNA reads as TGTGCCAGCAGCCCAGGGCTAGCGGGGGTCTACGAGCAGTACTTC. It yields the protein CASSPGLAGVYEQYF.

This clonotype was seen a handful of times. The chain employs TRBV3-1 and TRBJ2-1; weak D call: TRBD2 (6 bases). The length of the CDR3 is 17 residues. CDR1 is LGHDT and CDR2 is YNNKEL in the germline V gene (reference sequence). V gave up 0 bases and J gave up 4 bases, with 16 bases separating them. The CDR3 loop is CASSQENFGGDYNEQFF. CDR3 sequence (DNA): TGTGCCAGCAGCCAAGAAAACTTCGGGGGAGATTACAATGAGCAGTTCTTC.

In its sample, this clonotype was seen many times. In nucleotides, the CDR3 is TGTGCCAGCAGCTTAGCGGGGAACACTGAAGCTTTCTTT. The encoded protein is CASSLAGNTEAFF. V is TRBV7-6 and J is TRBJ1-1; D is undetermined. V was trimmed by 0 bases and J by 1 base, leaving 3 bases between them. The germline V gene encodes CDR1 SGHVS and CDR2 FNYEAQ. This CDR3 comprises 13 residues.